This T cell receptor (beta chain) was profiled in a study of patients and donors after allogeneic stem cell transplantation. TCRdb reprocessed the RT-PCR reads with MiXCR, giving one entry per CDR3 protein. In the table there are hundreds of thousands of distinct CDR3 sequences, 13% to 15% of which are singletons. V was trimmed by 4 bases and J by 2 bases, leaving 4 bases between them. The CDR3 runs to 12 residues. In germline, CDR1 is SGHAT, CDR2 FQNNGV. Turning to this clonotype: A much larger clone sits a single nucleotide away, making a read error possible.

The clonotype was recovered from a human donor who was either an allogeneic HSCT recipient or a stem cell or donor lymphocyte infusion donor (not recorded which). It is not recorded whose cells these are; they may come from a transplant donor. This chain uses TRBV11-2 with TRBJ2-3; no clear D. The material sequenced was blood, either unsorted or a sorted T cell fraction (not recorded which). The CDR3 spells CASSYVTDTQYF. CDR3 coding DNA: TGTGCCAGCAGCTATGTCACAGATACGCAGTATTTT.